This T cell receptor (beta chain) was sequenced during a study of response to subunit inactivated influenza vaccine. This clonotype has a handful of counts. TCRdb passed the RT-PCR reads through MiXCR, listing each CDR3 protein once. The sample has 650,000 to 850,000 distinct CDR3 sequences; around 14% are singletons. The sample in question was PBMCs from blood, obtained around two weeks before vaccination. This receptor was identified in a man aged 50 to 59 who received an inactivated influenza vaccine.

The CDR3 protein is CASSFIPGSSTGVYTGELFF. For the CDR3, the DNA is TGTGCCAGCAGTTTTATTCCCGGTTCGTCGACAGGGGTATACACCGGGGAGCTGTTTTTT. The chain employs TRBV27 and TRBJ2-2; 8 nucleotides match TRBD1. With V trimmed by 3 bases and J by 3 bases, 18 bases remained unmatched. CDR3 length: 20 residues. Germline assignment: CDR1 MNHEY and CDR2 SMNVEV (reference sequence).